The next 24 T cell receptor beta chains were all read from a single sample in a study of blood T cell repertoires in COVID-19. Libraries were prepared by immunoSEQ multiplex PCR; TCRdb keeps only in-frame clonotypes and omits some of them. The sample records roughly 290,000 clones, about 80% being singletons. Sequenced: peripheral blood. These receptors came from a person aged 70 to 85 with COVID-19, enrolled during active disease.

The J gene is TRBJ1-1, the V gene TRBV6-2 or TRBV6-3; no clear D. The CDR3 has 18 residues. V was cut by 2 bases and J by 1 base, with 20 bases left in between. Germline CDR1 and CDR2: MNHEY and SVGEGT. CDR3 in DNA: TGTGCCAGCAGTTACCCGACACGAACGAACCGAAAGAACACTGAAGCTTTCTTT. Its translation: CASSYPTRTNRKNTEAFF.

The V gene is TRBV4-2, the J gene TRBJ2-7; no definite D call. Trimming took off 1 base at V and 4 bases at J, with 8 bases between the two ends. Germline V gene lookup returns CDR1 LGHNA and CDR2 YNFKEQ. This CDR3 spans 13 amino acids. The CDR3 is CASSQGTRYEQYF. The CDR3 coding sequence is TGTGCCAGCAGCCAAGGTACCAGATACGAGCAGTACTTC.

The chain employs TRBV7-3 and TRBJ2-1, with 16 bases lining up with TRBD2. Germline V gives CDR1 SGHTA, CDR2 FQGTGA. CDR3 length: 16 residues. The J segment lost 9 bases and the V segment lost 5 bases, leaving 7 bases of the junction unmatched. CDR3 nucleotides: TGTGCCAGCAGCCCCGGGACTAGCGGGGGGGCGGGTGAGCAGTTCTTC. This translates into CASSPGTSGGAGEQFF.

The CDR3 nucleotides are TGTGCCAGCAGCCTGAGGGTGGGGGGTAGCGACACTGAAGCTTTCTTT. It translates to CASSLRVGGSDTEAFF. This rearrangement joins TRBV7-9 to TRBJ1-1, with a weak D call TRBD1 (5 bases). The V end was cut by 5 bases, the J end by 3 bases, with 19 bases between. The V gene's germline CDR1 is SEHNR and CDR2 FQNEAQ (reference sequence). The CDR3 spans 16 residues.

The CDR3 spells CATSKWTGANYGYTF. The CDR3 DNA reads TGTGCCACCAGCAAGTGGACAGGGGCGAACTATGGCTACACCTTC. The chain combines TRBV15 with TRBJ1-2; 9 bases align to TRBD1. Germline CDR1 is LNHNV and CDR2 is YYDKDF (reference sequence). The CDR3 loop spans 15 amino acids. The V gene end was trimmed by 4 bases and the J gene end by 2 bases; junction bases not matched to a gene: 5.

The chain employs TRBV2 and TRBJ1-2, with D tentatively TRBD1 (6 bases). Germline CDR1 SNHLY, CDR2 FYNNEI. The CDR3 sequence is 10 residues long. The germline V and J ends were trimmed by 6 bases and 13 bases, with 12 bases remaining between them. In DNA, the CDR3 is TGTGCCAGCAGCTACAGGGCAGCCACCTTC. It encodes CASSYRAATF.

This clone has just one count. The rearrangement links TRBV30 to TRBJ2-5, with 10 bases lining up with TRBD2. Trimming at V came to 5 bases and at J to 5 bases, leaving 8 bases not matched to a gene. The CDR3 sequence is 14 residues long. Germline V CDR1 and CDR2: GTSNPN, SVGIG (reference sequence). The CDR3 DNA sequence: TGTGCCTGGGCTTTAGCGGGAGGCATGGAGACCCAGTACTTC. This translates into CAWALAGGMETQYF.

The J gene is TRBJ1-2, the V gene TRBV7-2; TRBD1 might be the D (6 bases). The CDR3 covers 15 residues. Trimming removed 7 bases from V and 0 bases from J, with 15 bases in between. CDR1 is SGHTA, CDR2 FQGNSA, per germline. The CDR3 sequence is CASTAVDRANYGYTF. In nucleotides, the CDR3 is TGTGCCAGCACCGCGGTGGACAGAGCTAACTATGGCTACACCTTC.

This clone showed up just once. The chain employs TRBV28 and TRBJ1-3; no firm D call. V was cut by 4 bases and J by 0 bases, with 16 bases left in between. This CDR3 region has 17 residues. Germline V gene lookup returns CDR1 MDHEN and CDR2 SYDVKM. CDR3 nucleotides: TGTGCCAGCAGTTCCCTATGGTCCCGTAGCTCTGGAAACACCATATATTTT. Protein: CASSSLWSRSSGNTIYF.

The gene calls are TRBV9 and TRBJ2-1; 13 bases agree with TRBD2. With 6 bases clipped from V and 7 bases from J, the junction kept 7 bases outside the gene matches. This CDR3 spans 15 amino acids. Germline values: CDR1 SGDLS, CDR2 YYNGEE. The CDR3 bases are TGTGCCAGCACGTCGACTAGCGGGAGGCTGAATGAGCAGTTCTTC. This translates into CASTSTSGRLNEQFF.

This sequence joins TRBV5-8 and TRBJ2-7; 8 positions agree with TRBD1. Germline values: CDR1 SGHTS, CDR2 YDEGEE. This CDR3 is 19 amino acids long. The V segment lost 2 bases and the J segment 4 bases; nucleotides outside the gene matches: 20. The CDR3 loop reads CASSLWTGQGDPKDYEQYF. CDR3 coding DNA: TGTGCCAGCAGCTTATGGACTGGACAGGGAGATCCAAAAGATTACGAGCAGTACTTC. Supplemented by reference TRBV5-8 and TRBJ2-7, the full variable domain reads EAGVTQSPTHLIKTRGQQATLRCSPISGHTSVYWYQQALGLGLQFLLWYDEGEERNRGNFPPRFSGRQFPNYSSELNVNALELEDSALYLCASSLWTGQGDPKDYEQYFGPGTRLTVT.

The rearrangement uses TRBV7-2 and TRBJ1-5, with no clear D. Trimming took 1 base from V and 5 from J, leaving 6 bases between them. The CDR3 sequence is 13 residues long. CDR1 SGHTA and CDR2 FQGNSA come from the germline V gene. The DNA of the CDR3 is TGTGCCAGCAGCTTAGGCAGTCATCAGCCCCAGCATTTT. It codes for CASSLGSHQPQHF.

The rearrangement uses TRBV5-1 and TRBJ2-1; TRBD1 aligns across 7 bases. The CDR3 runs to 14 residues. With V trimmed by 4 bases and J by 6 bases, 7 bases remained unmatched. Germline CDR1 SGHRS, CDR2 YFSETQ. The CDR3 region is CASSPSPGGNEQFF. For the CDR3, the DNA is TGCGCCAGCAGCCCGTCCCCAGGGGGCAATGAGCAGTTCTTC.

This clone has a count of ten or more. The chain joins TRBV19 to TRBJ2-7; TRBD1 agrees at 8 bases. The CDR3 has 13 amino acids. The V gene end was trimmed by 4 bases and the J gene end by 3 bases; junction bases not matched to a gene: 2. Germline lookup yields CDR1 LNHDA and CDR2 SQIVND (reference sequence). CDR3 sequence reads: CASSRTGNYEQYF. The CDR3 bases are TGTGCCAGTAGTAGGACAGGGAACTACGAGCAGTACTTC.

The gene calls are TRBV12-1 and TRBJ1-1. TRBV12-1 is assigned pseudogene status. This CDR3 comprises 13 residues. DNA of the CDR3: TGTGCCAGCAGCTTTCGGGGGTGGACTGAAGCTTTCTTT. Protein sequence: CASSFRGWTEAFF.

The J gene is TRBJ1-1, the V gene TRBV11-2; tentatively, D is TRBD1 (6 bases). Trimming stripped 6 bases from V and 1 base from J, with 12 bases between. CDR3 length: 14 residues. CDR1 and CDR2 from the germline V gene are SGHAT and FQNNGV. For the CDR3, the DNA is TGTGCCAGCAGTAGGGGGTTTTCGAACACTGAAGCTTTCTTT. Amino acid sequence: CASSRGFSNTEAFF.

There are a few counts of this clone. This rearrangement joins TRBV28 to TRBJ2-2, with D uncertain. The V gene lost 5 bases and the J gene lost 0 bases, with 10 bases spanning the gap. The CDR3 contains 15 residues. The germline V gene encodes CDR1 MDHEN and CDR2 SYDVKM. The CDR3 nucleotides are TGTGCCAGCAGTCCCCCGGCGGCGAACACCGGGGAGCTGTTTTTT. As protein: CASSPPAANTGELFF. Drawing the rest from reference TRBV28 and TRBJ2-2, the complete variable domain is DVKVTQSSRYLVKRTGEKVFLECVQDMDHENMFWYRQDPGLGLRLIYFSYDVKMKEKGDIPEGYSVSREKKERFSLILESASTNQTSMYLCASSPPAANTGELFFGEGSRLTVL.

V and J are TRBV27 and TRBJ1-1, with a weak D call TRBD1 (5 bases). V lost 9 bases, J lost 4 bases, and 12 bases lay in between. The CDR3 contains 12 residues. In germline, CDR1 is MNHEY, CDR2 SMNVEV (reference sequence). The chain's CDR3 is CASAGLGTEAFF. DNA of the CDR3: TGTGCCAGTGCAGGGTTGGGCACTGAAGCTTTCTTT.

The chain links TRBV7-2 to TRBJ2-3; 8 bases map to TRBD2. Germline assignment: CDR1 SGHTA and CDR2 FQGNSA. The length of the CDR3 is 15 residues. Germline trimming cut 7 bases from V and 2 bases from J; bases unmatched to any gene: 8. In DNA, the CDR3 is TGTGCCAGCACTCAAGCGGGGGATACCACAGATACGCAGTATTTT. Amino acid sequence: CASTQAGDTTDTQYF. Full variable domain (outside the CDR3, taken from reference TRBV7-2 and TRBJ2-3): GAGVSQSPSNKVTEKGKDVELRCDPISGHTALYWYRQSLGQGLEFLIYFQGNSAPDKSGLPSDRFSAERTGGSVSTLTIQRTQQEDSAVYLCASTQAGDTTDTQYFGPGTRLTVL.

This clone is a singleton in its sample. The chain recombines TRBV10-3 with TRBJ1-2, with a possible D match to TRBD1 (5 bases). Germline loops: CDR1 ENHRY, CDR2 SYGVKD. V was trimmed by 10 bases and J by 5 bases, leaving 20 bases between them. There are 14 residues in the CDR3. As DNA, the CDR3 is TGTGCCACGATCGGGGGGGTTGATTTGTATGGCTACACCTTC. Residues: CATIGGVDLYGYTF.

The J gene is TRBJ1-4, the V gene TRBV6-4; D gene unclear. V was trimmed by 4 bases and J by 12 bases, leaving 15 bases between them. This CDR3 comprises 13 residues. CDR1 is MRHNA, CDR2 SNTAGT, per germline. The CDR3 DNA follows: TGTGCCAGCAGTGTGTCGCGGGGTAGCCAACTGTTTTTT. This sequence encodes CASSVSRGSQLFF.

The J gene is TRBJ1-3, the V gene TRBV28, with a tentative D call TRBD1 (6 bases). The CDR3 consists of 15 residues. CDR1 MDHEN and CDR2 SYDVKM come from the germline V gene. Trimming removed 6 bases at V and 0 bases at J, with 12 bases between. The CDR3 region is CASRRQDGSGNTIYF. CDR3 sequence (DNA): TGTGCCAGCAGACGACAGGACGGCTCTGGAAACACCATATATTTT.

This chain connects TRBV7-8 to TRBJ1-2; D might be TRBD1 (6 bases). Trimming removed 5 bases from V and 12 bases from J, with 19 bases in between. The CDR3 is 13 residues long. CDR1 and CDR2 (germline): SGHVS, FQNEAQ. This CDR3 reads CASSLGDRQAHTF. CDR3 bases: TGTGCCAGCAGCCTAGGCGACAGGCAAGCCCACACCTTC.

V is TRBV7-9 and J is TRBJ1-4; tentative D call: TRBD1 (6 bases). The CDR3 consists of 13 residues. Per the germline V gene, CDR1 is SEHNR and CDR2 is FQNEAQ (reference sequence). The germline V and J ends were trimmed by 4 bases and 5 bases, with 8 bases remaining between them. CDR3 bases: TGTGCCAGCAGCTGGACAGAGAATGAAAAACTGTTTTTT. This sequence encodes CASSWTENEKLFF. The complete variable domain, with remaining parts taken from reference TRBV7-9 and TRBJ1-4, reads DTGVSQNPRHKITKRGQNVTFRCDPISEHNRLYWYRQTLGQGPEFLTYFQNEAQLEKSRLLSDRFSAERPKGSFSTLEIQRTEQGDSAMYLCASSWTENEKLFFGSGTQLSVL.